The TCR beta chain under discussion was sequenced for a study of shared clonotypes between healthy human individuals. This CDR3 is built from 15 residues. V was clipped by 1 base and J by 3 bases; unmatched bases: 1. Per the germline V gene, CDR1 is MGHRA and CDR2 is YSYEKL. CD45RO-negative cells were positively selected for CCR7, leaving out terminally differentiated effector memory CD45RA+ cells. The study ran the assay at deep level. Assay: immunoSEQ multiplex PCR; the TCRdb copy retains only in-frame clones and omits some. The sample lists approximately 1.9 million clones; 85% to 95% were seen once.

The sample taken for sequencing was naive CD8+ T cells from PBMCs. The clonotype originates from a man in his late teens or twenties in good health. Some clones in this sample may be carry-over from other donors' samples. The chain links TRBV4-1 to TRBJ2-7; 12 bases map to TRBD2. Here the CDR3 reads CASSQGLAGDYEQYF. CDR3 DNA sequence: TGCGCCAGCAGCCAAGGACTAGCGGGAGACTACGAGCAGTACTTC.